A single sample is the source of the 7 T cell receptor beta chains below, sequenced in a study of shared clonotypes between healthy human individuals. Sequencing was performed with immunoSEQ multiplex PCR; in TCRdb, only in-frame clones are kept and a portion is missing. The data show around 2,000,000 clones, roughly 94% seen once. Sequencing was done on a sample of naive CD4+ T cells sorted from blood. As to subset: CD45RA+ positively selected. The receptors here all came from a young man in good health.

V and J are TRBV29-1 and TRBJ2-1; D might be TRBD2 (5 bases). Germline values: CDR1 SQVTM, CDR2 ANQGSEA. Trimming left V 7 bases short and J 3 bases short, with 22 bases between. The CDR3 extends over 16 amino acids. CDR3 DNA: TGCAGCGATCTCACGGGGTCCCTCCTCCACTACAATGAGCAGTTCTTC. Protein product: CSDLTGSLLHYNEQFF.

This clone has only one observation. Other DNA sequences of this sample code for an identical CDR3. This rearrangement joins TRBV10-3 to TRBJ2-2, with TRBD1 matching 12 bases. J gave up 8 bases and V 11 bases, and 3 bases lay outside the gene matches. The V gene's germline CDR1 is ENHRY and CDR2 SYGVKD. The CDR3 has 12 amino acids. CDR3 loop: CAGGQGAGELFF. CDR3 sequence (DNA): TGTGCCGGGGGACAGGGGGCTGGGGAGCTGTTTTTT.

The V gene is TRBV6-1, the J gene TRBJ2-7; 8 bases line up with TRBD1. CDR3 size: 15 residues. Germline CDR1 reads MNHNS; CDR2 reads SASEGT. With V trimmed by 10 bases and J by 2 bases, 13 bases remained unmatched. The CDR3 region has the DNA TGTGCCATCGACAGGGGCGGAACCAAGACCTACGAGCAGTACTTC. This encodes CAIDRGGTKTYEQYF.

The gene calls are TRBV13 and TRBJ2-7, with D perhaps matching TRBD2 (5 bases). This CDR3 comprises 16 residues. The germline gives CDR1 PRHDT, CDR2 FYEKMQ (reference sequence). Deletions cut 5 bases from V and 0 bases from J, with 17 bases between. CDR3 protein: CASSRTGDRSSYEQYF. The CDR3 DNA is TGTGCCAGCAGCCGCACCGGGGATCGCAGCTCCTACGAGCAGTACTTC.

This clone was found once. The chain is built from TRBV4-1 and TRBJ2-1, with 11 bases aligning to TRBD2. The CDR3 covers 17 residues. CDR1 and CDR2 from the germline V gene are MGHRA and YSYEKL. After removal of 1 base from V and 8 bases from J, the junction contained 10 bases not matched to a gene. In DNA form, the CDR3 reads TGCGCCAGCAGCCAAGTCTCGAGCACTAGCGGGAGACATGAGCAGTTCTTC. Protein: CASSQVSSTSGRHEQFF.

This rearrangement joins TRBV6-5 to TRBJ1-1; D perhaps matches TRBD1 (6 bases). Germline V gene sequence: CDR1 MNHEY, CDR2 SVGAGI. The V and J ends lost 7 bases and 4 bases respectively, with 19 bases between them. The CDR3 covers 15 residues. CDR3 sequence: CASKKGGGQGTEAFF. CDR3 DNA sequence: TGTGCCAGCAAGAAAGGCGGGGGCCAGGGCACTGAAGCTTTCTTT.

The chain is built from TRBV5-5 and TRBJ1-1; no reliable D call. There are 13 residues in the CDR3. Trimming pared 0 bases from V and 4 bases from J, leaving 7 bases between. Germline V gene sequence: CDR1 SGHKS, CDR2 YYEKEE (reference sequence). DNA for the CDR3: TGTGCCAGCAGCTTGGATCTAGGCACTGAAGCTTTCTTT. Its translation: CASSLDLGTEAFF.